This T cell receptor (beta chain) was documented in a study of OX40 agonist ivuxolimab in advanced cancers. Study observations and caveats: What antigens the expanded peripheral T cells recognized was never established. Mean expanded clone counts were higher in CD8+ than CD4+ T cells. Normalized T-cell clonal expansion was also low in a subset of nonresponders.

Note on this clone: The antigen remains undetermined.

The CDR3 contains 18 residues. The germline gives CDR1 SGHVS, CDR2 FNYEAQ. V was trimmed by 3 bases and J by 4 bases, leaving 24 bases between them. Libraries were prepared by immunoSEQ multiplex PCR; TCRdb keeps only in-frame clonotypes and omits some of them. The profile shows tens of thousands of clones, 87% of them singletons. The chain recombines TRBV7-6 with TRBJ1-1, with a possible D match to TRBD1 (5 bases). The material sequenced was CD4+ or CD8+ T cells sorted from blood, taken in a trial of the OX40 agonist ivuxolimab. This receptor was obtained from an adult with an advanced solid tumor such as melanoma, head and neck, liver or kidney cancer. CDR3 loop: CASSFTPGSGGILTEAFF. The CDR3 DNA reads TGTGCCAGCAGCTTCACGCCGGGTAGTGGGGGTATCCTCACTGAAGCTTTCTTT.